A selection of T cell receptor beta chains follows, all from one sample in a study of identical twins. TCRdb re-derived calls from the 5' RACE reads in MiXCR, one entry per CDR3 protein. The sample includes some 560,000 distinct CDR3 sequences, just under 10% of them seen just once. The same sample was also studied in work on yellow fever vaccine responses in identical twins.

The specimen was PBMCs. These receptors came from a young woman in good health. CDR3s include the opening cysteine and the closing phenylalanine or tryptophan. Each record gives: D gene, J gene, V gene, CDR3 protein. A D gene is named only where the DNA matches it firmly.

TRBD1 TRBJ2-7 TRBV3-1 CASSQLYPGQGAVEQYF
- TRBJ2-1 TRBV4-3 CASSQDRGLALSSYNEQFF
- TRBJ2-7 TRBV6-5 CASSHPGQGLYEQYF
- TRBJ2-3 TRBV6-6 CASTERSDTQYF
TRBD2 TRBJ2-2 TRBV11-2 CASSLRPGLAGYTGELFF
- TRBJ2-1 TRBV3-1 CASSQEENYNEQFF
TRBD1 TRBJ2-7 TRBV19 CASAAGQGYEQYF
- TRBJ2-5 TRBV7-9 CASSLGIGHQETQYF
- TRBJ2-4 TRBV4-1 CASSQVIGNIQYF
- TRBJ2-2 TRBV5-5 CASSSTTRNTGELFF
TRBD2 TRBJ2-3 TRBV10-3 CAISAAGLAGAASTDTQYF
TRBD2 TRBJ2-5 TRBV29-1 CSALGLAVETQYF
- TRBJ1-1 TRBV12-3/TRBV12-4 CASSFLSGAGNTEAFF
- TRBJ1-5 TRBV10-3 CAISDGGQPQHF
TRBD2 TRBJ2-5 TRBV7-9 CASSFIAGEETQYF
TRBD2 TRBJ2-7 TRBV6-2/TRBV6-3 CASSYHGLAGYEQYF
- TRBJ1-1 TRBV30 CAWIWGNTEAFF
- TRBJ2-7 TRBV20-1 CSARGQNYYEQYF
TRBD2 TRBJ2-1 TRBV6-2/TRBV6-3 CASSSDVGLAYNEQFF
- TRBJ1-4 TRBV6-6 CASSYGSGEKLFF
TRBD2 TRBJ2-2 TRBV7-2 CASSQTSGSNTGELFF
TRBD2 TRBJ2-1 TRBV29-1 CSSLGGRGREYNEQFF
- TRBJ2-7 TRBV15 CATSRDLPEVGEQYF
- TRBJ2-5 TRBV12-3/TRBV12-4 CASNHPGAETQYF
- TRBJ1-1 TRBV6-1 CASSPPGAWTEAFF
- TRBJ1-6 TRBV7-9 CASSLGRGGNSPLHF
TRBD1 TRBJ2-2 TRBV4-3 CASSSRQGTGELFF
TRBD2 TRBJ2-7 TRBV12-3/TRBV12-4 CASSSTSGPEYF
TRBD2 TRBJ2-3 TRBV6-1 CASSEFTSGSGTDTQYF
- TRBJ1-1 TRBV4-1 CASSQDSNTEAFF
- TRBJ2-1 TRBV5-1 CASSVDNSYNEQFF
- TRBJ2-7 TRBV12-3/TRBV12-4 CASRTSSYEQYF
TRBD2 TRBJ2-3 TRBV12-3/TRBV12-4 CASSPGLAGGQGDTQYF
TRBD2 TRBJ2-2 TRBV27 CASSLFGGKHTGELFF
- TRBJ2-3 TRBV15 CATSRGVKQGRDTQYF
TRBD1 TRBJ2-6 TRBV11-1 CASSLGRTGGSGANVLTF
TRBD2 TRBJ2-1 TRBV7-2 CASRASGSGEQFF
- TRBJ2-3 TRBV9 CASSVLGETDTQYF
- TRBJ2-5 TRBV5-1 CASSLMGHQETQYF
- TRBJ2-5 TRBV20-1 CSARGGSRSETQYF
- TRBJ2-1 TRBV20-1 CSAREGLSYNEQFF